These T cell receptor beta chains were read from a single sample in a study of blood T cell repertoires in COVID-19. Assay used: immunoSEQ multiplex PCR; TCRdb lists only in-frame clones, some missing. Here the sample spans approximately 38,000 clones, nearly 90% being singletons. The sequenced material came from peripheral blood. All receptors derive from a man between 60 and 75 years old with COVID-19, enrolled during active disease. Each CDR3 is given with its conserved first and last residue.

cdr3_length,j_call,v_call,cdr3_aa
13,TRBJ1-2,TRBV6-1,CASSEGGTYGYTF
14,TRBJ2-7,TRBV18,CASSPPDRNYEQYF
12,TRBJ2-2,TRBV9,CASSSNTGELFF
15,TRBJ2-1,TRBV19,CASSPSASSYNEQFF
15,TRBJ2-2,TRBV19,CASSIGGSRTGELFF
17,TRBJ1-4,TRBV3-1/TRBV3-2,CASLAGGPGPTGGKLFF
13,TRBJ1-6,TRBV2,CASGGGAYSPLHF
14,TRBJ1-1,TRBV2,CASIEQGLGTEAFF
14,TRBJ1-4,TRBV5-1,CASSAQATNEKLFF
19,TRBJ2-2,TRBV7-3,CASSQLDGLAGINAGELFF
16,TRBJ2-3,TRBV19,CASRTGSGLIADTQYF
16,TRBJ2-2,TRBV7-6,CASSSGTGGVTGELFF
15,TRBJ2-3,TRBV4-3,CASSQDPVRTDTQYF
14,TRBJ2-5,TRBV7-9,CASSLMPGKETQYF
19,TRBJ2-3,TRBV19,CASSPPPGLAGLSTDTQYF
18,TRBJ2-6,TRBV15,CATRTGTGYWSGANVLTF
13,TRBJ1-1,TRBV2,CASSPGEDTEAFF
13,TRBJ1-2,TRBV6-5,CAASRQGSSGYTF
14,TRBJ2-7,TRBV19,CASSDRGFLYEQYF
15,TRBJ2-3,TRBV9,CASSVIGEKGDTQYF
14,TRBJ1-5,TRBV2,CASRSGPSNQPQHF
12,TRBJ2-3,TRBV3-1/TRBV3-2,CASRDRVDTQYF
16,TRBJ1-1,TRBV5-1,CASSLGAQGAGTEAFF
14,TRBJ2-3,TRBV2,CASKTGTNTDTQYF
13,TRBJ2-7,TRBV2,CASRGDSKGEQYF
15,TRBJ1-2,TRBV5-1,CASSLGTEPNYGYTF
16,TRBJ1-5,TRBV28,CASSPFIRGSNQPQHF
14,TRBJ2-7,TRBV30,CAWSMGGGAYEQYF